The T cell receptor beta chain described here comes from a study of regulatory T cells in long-lasting Graves disease. The time point was: newly diagnosed GD, antithyroid drugs for less than 3 months. The TCR library was made from RNA extracted from PBMCs. Libraries of TCR beta came from iRepertoire HTBI primers plus Arm-PCR of CDR3 regions. From the multiplex PCR reads, TCRdb called clonotypes with MiXCR, one entry per CDR3 protein. The sample consists of around 420,000 distinct CDR3 sequences, approximately 15% of them appearing once. This clonotype has only a few counts. These data also featured in a second study, about T cells in Graves' hyperthyroidism and ophthalmopathy. That report notes: First-round RT-PCR of the TCR CDR3 relied on the HTBI primer set.

Sequences were derived from peripheral blood mononuclear cells (PBMCs), sampled at new diagnosis, from a patient treated with antithyroid drugs. The receptor was isolated from a woman between 40 and 50 years old with Graves disease.

CDR3: CASSYSGNTGELFF. The CDR3 nucleotides are TGTGCCAGCAGTTACTCCGGGAACACCGGGGAGCTGTTTTTT. The V and J genes are TRBV6-2 or TRBV6-3 and TRBJ2-2; D ambiguous. Germline loops: CDR1 MNHEY, CDR2 SVGEGT. The ends were cut back, 0 bases at V and 1 base at J, with 3 bases in the middle. The CDR3 is 14 residues long.